This T cell receptor beta chain was recovered during a study of blood T cell repertoires in COVID-19 (dated by TCRdb to about 2020). For the study in its entirety: Collaborator samples came from the United States, Italy and Spain and covered acute and convalescent phases of COVID-19. Sample metadata almost always included a de-identified subject ID, COVID-19 status, age in years and sex. Deeply sampled blood TCRbeta repertoires from subjects exposed to, actively infected with, or recovered from COVID-19 were included in the dataset. The prospective study material was composed of cDNA or gDNA derived from T cells, B-cell-depleted T cells, or PBMCs. The repertoires were made available in a free public database intended to serve as a resource for research on the immune response to SARS-CoV-2. Where HLA class I and class II types were available, the types were taken from metadata supplied by the sample provider, not from assay-based typing. The samples were drawn from the first 160 participants of the ongoing ImmuneRACE study and from some 1,300 subjects provided by 6 global collaborators.

In this sample, this clone turned up once. Its specific antigen is unknown. No much larger clone exists at a distance of one base, and base qualities are not known. TCRbeta CDR3 regions were amplified from genomic DNA using the immunoSEQ Assay, a bias-controlled multiplex PCR. As for the authors' bioinformatics: The number of nucleated cells in each sample was estimated by amplification of reference gene primers within the assay. To quantify the absolute abundance of each unique TCRbeta CDR3 rearrangement, sequence reads were collapsed and filtered. For each sample, productive Simpson clonality was calculated as the square root of Simpson's diversity index over productive rearrangements. The table comes from immuneACCESS by way of TCRdb, which keeps in-frame sequences with V and J called. Part of the clones is missing from these tables; in studies checked, under half for an unresolved V gene and the rest for unknown reasons. That table furnishes V, J and clone size, whereas the DNA furnished D and trimming. The sample table shows 100,000 to 150,000 clones, and roughly 84% are seen once. Clones ranked in the top ten supply 0.95% to 1.5% of the sample.

The germline V gene specifies ENHRY as CDR1 and SYGVKD as CDR2. After removal of 7 bases from V and 4 bases from J, the junction retains 14 bases not matched to a gene. The CDR3 runs 16 residues from the cysteine to the phenylalanine. The read is trimmed to its CDR3 DNA, 48 bases read in frame from base 1. Overall results and qualifications from the work: The amount of clinical and demographic metadata varied by source and participant and was provided uncurated.

Each collaborating institution followed its own protocols to collect whole blood in K2EDTA tubes. Collaborator samples were shipped for TCRbeta analysis as frozen whole blood, isolated PBMCs, or DNA extracted from either sample type. The chain uses TRBV10-3 and TRBJ1-1, with 8 junctional bases fitting TRBD1. Sample: peripheral blood. This clonotype originated in a woman older than 75 with acute or convalescent COVID-19. The sequence in DNA is TGTGCCATCAAAGGGCAGGGGGCTACTGGAGGCACTGAAGCTTTCTTT. Its protein product is CAIKGQGATGGTEAFF.